Listed below are T cell receptor beta chains from one sample, sequenced in a study of PD-1 blockade in classical Hodgkin lymphoma. The protocol was immunoSEQ multiplex PCR, while the TCRdb copy is restricted to in-frame clones and leaves out a portion. The table has tens of thousands of clones, about 92% seen once. The sample was peripheral blood mononuclear cells (PBMCs), taken at baseline. The receptor source for this set is a human donor with classical Hodgkin lymphoma. Each CDR3 is given with its conserved first and last residue. D genes are given only for firm matches. Size is omitted from some rows. Given values are once, few, many or a class for expanded clones.

>TRBV4-1|TRBD1|TRBJ2-7|NA
CASSFLGTDSYEQYF
TGCGCCAGCAGCTTCCTCGGGACAGACTCCTACGAGCAGTACTTC
>TRBV2|TRBD1|TRBJ1-2|NA
CASSEAPGQGSIRGGLFYGYTF
TGTGCCAGCAGTGAAGCCCCGGGACAGGGATCAATTCGGGGAGGGCTCTTTTATGGCTACACCTTC
>TRBV7-6|NA|TRBJ2-2|NA
CASSFGQSNTGELFF
TGTGCCAGCAGCTTTGGACAATCGAACACCGGGGAGCTGTTTTTT
>TRBV5-4|TRBD2|TRBJ2-1|NA
CASSLLAGGPNEQFF
TGTGCCAGCAGCCTACTAGCGGGGGGGCCCAATGAGCAGTTCTTC
>TRBV20-1|NA|TRBJ2-1|NA
CSARIGDEQFF
TGCAGTGCTAGAATTGGGGATGAGCAGTTCTTC
>TRBV5-1|NA|TRBJ2-5|NA
CASSLERNGETQYF
TGCGCCAGCAGCTTGGAAAGGAACGGAGAGACCCAGTACTTC
>TRBV2|NA|TRBJ2-5|NA
CANRPGEETQYF
TGTGCCAACCGTCCAGGGGAAGAGACCCAGTACTTC
>TRBV29-1|NA|TRBJ1-4|NA
CSVIRDTEKLFF
TGCAGCGTAATCCGGGACACCGAAAAACTGTTTTTT
>TRBV5-4|NA|TRBJ2-4|NA
CASSLDPGASGKNIQYF
TGTGCCAGCAGCTTGGACCCAGGGGCGTCTGGCAAAAACATTCAGTACTTC
>TRBV14|NA|TRBJ2-7|NA
CASSHHRDGIYEQYF
TGTGCCAGCAGCCACCACCGGGACGGGATTTACGAGCAGTACTTC
>TRBV27|NA|TRBJ2-7|NA
CASSFYGSKDYEQYF
TGTGCCAGCAGTTTTTACGGGAGTAAGGACTACGAGCAGTACTTC
>TRBV4-2|NA|TRBJ2-5|NA
CASSQAWTAVETQYF
TGTGCCAGCAGCCAAGCCTGGACAGCGGTAGAGACCCAGTACTTC
>TRBV6-5|NA|TRBJ1-1|NA
CASSPFLNTEAFF
TGTGCCAGCAGTCCTTTTCTGAACACTGAAGCTTTCTTT
>TRBV28|NA|TRBJ1-2|NA
CASRQMVRYGYTF
TGTGCCAGCAGGCAAATGGTTCGCTATGGCTACACCTTC
>TRBV7-2|NA|TRBJ2-3|NA
CASSLGGLRTDTQYF
TGTGCCAGCAGCCTAGGGGGACTGCGCACAGATACGCAGTATTTT
>TRBV7-9|TRBD1|TRBJ1-2|NA
CASSLDGTGRGYTF
TGTGCCAGCAGCTTAGATGGGACAGGGAGGGGCTACACCTTC
>TRBV28|NA|TRBJ1-5|NA
CASSELDGKYQPQHF
TGTGCCAGCAGTGAGCTTGATGGAAAATATCAGCCCCAGCATTTT
>TRBV27|TRBD1|TRBJ2-7|NA
CASSYGTGAYEQYF
TGTGCCAGCAGTTATGGGACAGGGGCCTACGAGCAGTACTTC
>TRBV27|NA|TRBJ1-5|NA
CASSVGGQISNQPQHF
TGTGCCAGCAGTGTTGGGGGACAAATTAGCAATCAGCCCCAGCATTTT
>TRBV18|NA|TRBJ2-7|once
CASSPGPLVPEQYF
TGTGCCAGCTCACCAGGGCCGTTAGTGCCCGAGCAGTACTTC
>TRBV5-8|TRBD2|TRBJ2-3|NA
CASSSGAGGTDTQYF
TGTGCCAGCAGCTCGGGTGCCGGGGGGACAGATACGCAGTATTTT
>TRBV1|NA|TRBJ2-7|few
CTSSQDLRHRQATYEQYF
TGCACCAGCAGCCAAGATCTCAGACATCGACAGGCTACCTACGAGCAGTACTTC
>TRBV4-1|TRBD2|TRBJ2-2|NA
CASSPPLAGGPGELFF
TGCGCCAGCAGCCCGCCACTAGCGGGAGGGCCCGGGGAGCTGTTTTTT
>TRBV4-1|NA|TRBJ2-7|NA
CASRDSVGVNEQYF
TGCGCCAGCAGGGACAGCGTGGGGGTCAACGAGCAGTACTTC
>TRBV28|NA|TRBJ1-2|NA
CASSFEGDADYGYTF
TGTGCCAGCAGTTTCGAGGGTGACGCGGACTATGGCTACACCTTC
>TRBV2|TRBD1|TRBJ1-5|NA
CASTPTGQDNQPQHF
TGTGCCAGCACCCCGACCGGACAGGACAATCAGCCCCAGCATTTT
>TRBV5-5|NA|TRBJ2-7|NA
CASSFVGREQYF
TGTGCCAGCAGCTTCGTGGGGCGGGAGCAGTACTTC
>TRBV27|TRBD2|TRBJ2-2|NA
CASNLAGGTGELFF
TGTGCCAGCAACCTAGCGGGAGGGACCGGGGAGCTGTTTTTT